This T cell receptor beta chain comes out of a study of blood T cell repertoires in COVID-19. The overall study: The cDNA or gDNA used as material had been derived from T cells, B-cell-depleted T cells, or PBMCs.

The CDR3 extends over 15 amino acids. Germline trimming cut 6 bases from V and 5 bases from J; bases unmatched to any gene: 10. Germline V gene data show CDR1 as SNHLY and CDR2 as FYNNEI. As handled by the study authors: Amplified reference gene primers provided the basis for estimating nucleated cell counts. Sequenced by immunoSEQ multiplex PCR; TCRdb stores in-frame clones only, minus some. The V and J calls and clone size were taken over from that table, and D and trimming were inferred from the DNA. The top ten hold roughly 1.3% of the sample, which has about 51,000 clones, 86% seen once. The chain joins TRBV2 to TRBJ2-3; 8 bases line up with TRBD2. This clonotype originated in a man in his 60s with acute or convalescent COVID-19. Input material: peripheral blood. CDR3 sequence (DNA): TGTGCCAGCAGAAAGGGACTAGAGTCAGGAGATACGCAGTATTTT. Protein: CASRKGLESGDTQYF.